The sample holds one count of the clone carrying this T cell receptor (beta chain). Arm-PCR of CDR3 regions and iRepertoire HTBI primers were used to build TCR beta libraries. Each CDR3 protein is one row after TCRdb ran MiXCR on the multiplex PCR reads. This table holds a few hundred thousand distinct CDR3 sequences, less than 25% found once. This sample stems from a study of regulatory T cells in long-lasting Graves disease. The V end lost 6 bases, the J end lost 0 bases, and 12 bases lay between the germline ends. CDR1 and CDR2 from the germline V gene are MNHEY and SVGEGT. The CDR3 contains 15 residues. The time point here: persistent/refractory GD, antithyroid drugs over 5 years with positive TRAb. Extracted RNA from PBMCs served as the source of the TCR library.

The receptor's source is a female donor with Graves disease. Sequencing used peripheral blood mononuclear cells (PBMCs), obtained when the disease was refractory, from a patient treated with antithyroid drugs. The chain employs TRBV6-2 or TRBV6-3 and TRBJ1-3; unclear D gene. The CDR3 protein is CASSYGFDSGNTIYF. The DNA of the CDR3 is TGTGCCAGCAGCTACGGGTTCGACTCTGGAAACACCATATATTTT.